The present T cell receptor (beta chain) was sequenced within a study of metastatic and nonmetastatic thyroid tumors. For this clone: A junction boundary mismatches the germline segment, possibly from a read error.

None of the patients had undergone any treatment ahead of thyroid surgery. MiXCR was used by TCRdb to re-call the PCR reads. The repertoire holds around 8,700 clones, roughly 24% seen once, with 6.1% in the top ten. The clonotype originates from a female donor with papillary thyroid cancer or a benign thyroid nodule (not recorded which). Some clones in this sample may be carry-over from other donors' samples. Sequencing used adjacent normal tissue.

The CDR3 DNA sequence: TGTGCCAGCAGCTTAGATCTGGGGTTCTACAGTGAGCAGTTCTTC. This gives the protein CASSLDLGFYSEQFF. The V and J genes are TRBV11-2 and TRBJ2-1, with D hard to call. Germline lookup yields CDR1 SGHAT and CDR2 FQNNGV. The CDR3 has 15 amino acids.